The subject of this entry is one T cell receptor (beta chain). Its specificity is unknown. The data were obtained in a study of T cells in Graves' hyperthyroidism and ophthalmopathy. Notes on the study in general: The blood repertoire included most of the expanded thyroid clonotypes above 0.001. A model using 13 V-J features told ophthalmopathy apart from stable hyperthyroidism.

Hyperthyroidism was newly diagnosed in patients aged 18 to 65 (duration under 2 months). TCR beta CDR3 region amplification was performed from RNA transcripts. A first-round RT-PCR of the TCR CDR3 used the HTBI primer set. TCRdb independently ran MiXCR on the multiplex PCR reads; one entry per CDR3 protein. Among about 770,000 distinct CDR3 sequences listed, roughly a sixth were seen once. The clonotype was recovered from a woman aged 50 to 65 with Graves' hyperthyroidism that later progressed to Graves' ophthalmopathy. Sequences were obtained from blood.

The chain's CDR3 is CASSLAAGSASTDTQYF. CDR3 bases: TGTGCCAGCAGCTTAGCGGCGGGGAGTGCTAGCACAGATACGCAGTATTTT. The chain uses TRBV11-2 and TRBJ2-3; weak D call: TRBD2 (6 bases). V was clipped by 1 base and J by 0 bases, with 14 bases between them. The CDR3 runs 17 residues. Germline loops: CDR1 SGHAT, CDR2 FQNNGV.